This entry is about one TCR beta chain. Its antigen is currently not known. Per-base qualities were not stored, and no clone one base away is much larger. Receptors were amplified or captured by the immunoSEQ multiplex PCR assay. For the multiplex PCR, a mixture combining 60 forward primers for TCR Vbeta segments and 13 reverse primers for TCR Jbeta segments was used. The CDR3 region of rearranged TCR beta genes was amplified from genomic DNA with a multiplex PCR assay. On the Illumina HiSeq System, the amplified TCR beta libraries were sequenced as 87-base-pair reads. Turning to the authors' computational methods: A later analysis tallied 70 million to 100 million unique TCR beta chains across the 660 or so repertoires, and about 12 million of those chains were shared by two or more donors. Raw reads were error-corrected and collapsed into unique sequences with a nearest-neighbor algorithm that merged closely related sequences to remove PCR and sequencing errors. CDR3 sequences were aligned to IMGT reference sequences to assign V, D and J gene segments. For a sequence to be retained, at least a six-nucleotide match to both a V gene segment and a J gene segment was required. Rearrangements were classified as productive when the CDR3 lacked stop codons and remained in frame with V and J, and all other rearrangements were classified as non-productive. CDR3 was defined by IMGT convention, running from the second conserved V-encoded cysteine to the conserved J-encoded phenylalanine. Sequences without an unambiguous match to a single V gene segment were excluded from the earlier analysis of a few hundred of the donors. An earlier analysis of a few hundred of the donors called V segments functional above 56.7% productive rearrangements and segregating when the between-donor standard deviation exceeded 5%. A statistical classification framework was developed to diagnose cytomegalovirus status using the catalog of TCR beta chain sequences. In a later analysis, TCR nucleotide sequences were compared against IMGT/GENE-DB human TR gene sequences so that V and J genes could be assigned. In a later analysis, CDR3 sequences and most-parsimonious VDJ recombination scenarios were assigned using the TCRdist pipeline. In a later analysis, each TCR beta chain was defined by its CDR3 amino acid sequence together with its V-gene family, and reads without a unique V-gene family were excluded. A later analysis removed 550 to 650 highly shared, low-generation-probability nucleotide sequences to deal with suspected cross-contamination and a sequencing artifact. In a later analysis, a clonal expansion index was calculated for each public chain from normalized within-repertoire ranks of inferred template counts. In a later analysis, generation probabilities were computed with a VDJ recombination model fitted to out-of-frame rearrangements, and the resulting probabilities were checked against IGoR. In a later analysis, TCR-TCR, TCR-HLA and TCR-CMV co-occurrence was scored with hypergeometric tests, and a repertoire-size bias correction was applied to TCR pairs. False discovery rates were estimated in a later analysis by permuting HLA or CMV assignments 20 times. In a later analysis, co-occurring TCRs were grouped using DBSCAN, and TCRdist sequence similarity was added for clustering within HLA-allele-positive subsets. For co-occurrence clustering, repertoires with fewer than 30,000 or more than 120,000 public chains were excluded, along with four or five repertoires with anomalous nucleotide sharing. In its TCRdb copy, this immuneACCESS table keeps in-frame sequences only and misses some clones. Where compared with another copy, unresolved V genes explain less than half of these, and the others have no known cause. Clonal size and the V and J genes are those of that table, whereas D and trimming came from the DNA. The sample table shows about 160,000 clones, and roughly 73% are seen once. 1.4% of the sample lies in the top ten.

The entry originates in a study of cytomegalovirus exposure and HLA in healthy donors (dated by TCRdb to 2017 to 2019). The study in broad terms: An earlier analysis of around 600 of the donors reported roughly 270 Gb of sequence data and 117 million unique TCR beta sequences from some 180 million T cells. Approximately 310 gigabases of sequencing data and 91 million or so unique TCR sequences made up an early release that covered several hundred HLA-typed donors. Of the 300 to 500 genotyped donors, roughly 80% were placed in the genetic ancestry cluster associated with self-reported Caucasian donors. The study aimed to test whether signatures of past pathogen exposure could be identified by cataloging public T cell receptors. Using immunosequencing, the study profiled T cell repertoires from about 610 subjects and related those repertoires to cytomegalovirus serostatus. Along with the roughly 700-subject first cohort, a separate validation cohort of about 110 different subjects was used. The study combined high-throughput TCR immunosequencing, statistical association of individual TCRs with disease status, and machine learning to predict cytomegalovirus infection status. A later analysis re-analyzed previously published TCR beta repertoires from about 600 donors and added high-resolution HLA genotyping to study TCR occurrence patterns. The later analysis used no new phenotypic data to find candidate immune exposures, relying instead on TCR beta sequences and their occurrence across donors. An earlier analysis of 450 to 750 of the donors used high-throughput TCR beta sequencing to judge whether each TCR beta V gene segment behaved as functional or pseudogenic. Donor age, sex, ethnicity and CMV serostatus were compiled alongside the repertoire data. Genome-wide SNP genotypes for about three fifths of the roughly 700 donors were used in a later genetic analysis, which treated that subset as a discovery cohort. All discovery cohort repertoires had been generated on a single sequencing platform. Class I and class II HLA loci were covered by the typing at four-digit resolution. Typing coverage differed by locus: A, B, C, DRB1 and DQB1 were typed in about 629-640 donors, DQA1 in 522, DPA1 in around 610, and DPB1 in 400 to 480. Four to six DR-DQ haplotypes were handled as single units for association and clustering, since linkage in the cohort was strong. On average, around 240,000 unique TCR beta nucleotide sequences were sequenced per donor among 398 genotyped donors of the cohort, with roughly 20% of those sequences being non-productive. Points the paper makes about the study in general: A few of the identified cytomegalovirus-associated TCR beta chains were confirmed in vitro to be specific for cytomegalovirus antigens. The cohort was sequenced for TCR beta chains only, and without alpha or paired-chain data the features that could be detected were limited. An association between a missense DCLRE1C variant and V-gene and J-gene trimming of TCR beta chains was found in a later genetic analysis and replicated in an independent cohort. A later analysis reported that several top co-occurrence clusters appeared linked to parvovirus B19, influenza, CMV and Epstein-Barr virus. When HLA alleles, especially DR and DQ, strongly co-occurred, TCR associations were difficult to assign to individual alleles. For the cohort, immune exposure information was limited to CMV serostatus. The classifier was reported to diagnose cytomegalovirus status with high specificity and sensitivity in both the original and validation cohorts. Compared with the roughly 700-donor mean, donors in an Asian-associated ancestry cluster had fewer N-insertions in productive TCRs, according to a later genetic analysis. Specific HLA alleles were associated with around 18,000 TCR beta sequences at a false discovery rate of 0.05 in a later analysis. Because counts were too low, under 20 rarely observed V segments, including chromosome 9 orphons, were left out of the earlier analysis of 587 of the donors. Most CMV-associated TCR beta chains appeared to be HLA-restricted in a later analysis, and the HLA associations seemed to be driven largely by CMV exposure. A cluster of highly shared sequence variants was judged likely to be a technical artifact of the sequencing pipeline. A further reported finding was that TCR beta sequences accurately predicted the HLA-A and HLA-B alleles for most subjects in the first cohort. In an earlier analysis of more than 450 of the donors, most TCR beta V segments were observed in productive rearrangements about 87% or about 30% of the time, broadly matching IMGT annotations. The study listed approximately 150 TCR beta chains as associated with cytomegalovirus. The authors suggested that the approach could potentially be extended to other disease states and immunological phenotypes. The 87-base-pair reads could not distinguish some IMGT-functional V segments, including TRBV6-2 and TRBV6-3, so those segments were excluded. In a later analysis, HLA-associated TCR beta chains showed more clonal expansion and lower generation probabilities than non-associated chains that were equally common. Presence/absence analyses assumed roughly uniform sequencing depth across donors, an assumption that may not hold. A later analysis found that TCR association rates varied across HLA loci, with DRB1 alleles showing the most associated TCRs and HLA-C alleles the fewest. HLA typing was unavailable for some donors at each locus, so association tests used only the typed subset. Correlated functional status among segregating V segments might be attributable to linkage disequilibrium, but an unknown experimental factor could not be ruled out. Most TCR sequences were seen in very few donors, while some public TCRs were found in many individuals.

In total, fewer than 750 healthy bone marrow donors made up the cohort. All cohort members were sampled while nominally healthy, although unrecorded immune exposures were likely present. The donor was CMV seronegative and was included in the group of under 450 seronegative cohort members. A peripheral blood sample was collected from each donor, and TCR beta sequencing was performed on peripheral blood mononuclear cells. Genomic DNA extraction from the blood cell samples was performed with the Qiagen DNeasy Blood Extraction Kit. Ends trimmed: V by 2 bases, J by 6 bases; bases unmatched to a gene: 4. The CDR3 sequence holds 13 residues, the cysteine and phenylalanine included. Only the CDR3 region is kept as DNA, spanning 39 bases read in frame from base 1. In the germline V gene, CDR1 corresponds to KGHSH and CDR2 to LQKENI.

Sequencing input: PBMCs. The sequence joins TRBV18 to TRBJ2-7, with 7 central nucleotides matching TRBD1. This receptor was taken from a woman aged 30 to 39 in good health and CMV-seronegative. CDR3 region: CASSPDRVREQYF. The bases are TGTGCCAGCTCACCAGACAGGGTTCGCGAGCAGTACTTC.